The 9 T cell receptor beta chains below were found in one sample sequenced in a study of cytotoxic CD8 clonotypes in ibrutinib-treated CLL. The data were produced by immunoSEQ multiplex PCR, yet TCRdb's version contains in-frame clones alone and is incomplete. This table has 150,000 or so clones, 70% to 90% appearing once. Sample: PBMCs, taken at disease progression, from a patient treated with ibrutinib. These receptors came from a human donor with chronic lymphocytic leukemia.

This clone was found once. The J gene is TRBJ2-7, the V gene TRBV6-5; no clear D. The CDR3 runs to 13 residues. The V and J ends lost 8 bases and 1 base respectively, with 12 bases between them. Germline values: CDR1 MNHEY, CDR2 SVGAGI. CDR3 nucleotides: TGTGCCAGCCGGAGAACTAAATCCTACGAGCAGTACTTC. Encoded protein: CASRRTKSYEQYF.

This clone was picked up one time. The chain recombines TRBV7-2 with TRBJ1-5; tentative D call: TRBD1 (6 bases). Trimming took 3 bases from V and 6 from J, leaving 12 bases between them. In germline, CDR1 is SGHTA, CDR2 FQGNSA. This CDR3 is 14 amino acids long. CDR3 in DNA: TGTGCCAGCAGCTTGGACAGTATGGCTCAGCCCCAGCATTTT. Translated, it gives CASSLDSMAQPQHF.

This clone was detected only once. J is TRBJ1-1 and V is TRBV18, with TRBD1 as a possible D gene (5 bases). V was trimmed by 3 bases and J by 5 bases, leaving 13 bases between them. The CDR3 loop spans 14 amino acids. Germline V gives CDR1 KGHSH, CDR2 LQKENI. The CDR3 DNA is TGTGCCAGCTCACCCCCGCGAGGGGATACTGAAGCTTTCTTT. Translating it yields CASSPPRGDTEAFF.

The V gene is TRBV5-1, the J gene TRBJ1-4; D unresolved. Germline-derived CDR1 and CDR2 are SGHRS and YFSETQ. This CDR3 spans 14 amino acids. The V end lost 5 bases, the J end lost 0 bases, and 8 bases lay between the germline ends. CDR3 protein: CASSREATNEKLFF. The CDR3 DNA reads TGCGCCAGCAGTAGGGAAGCAACTAATGAAAAACTGTTTTTT.

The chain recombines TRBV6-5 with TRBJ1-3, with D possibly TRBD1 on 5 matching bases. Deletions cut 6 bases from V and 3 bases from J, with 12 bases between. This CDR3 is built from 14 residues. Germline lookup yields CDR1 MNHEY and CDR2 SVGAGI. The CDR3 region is CASRPGGVGNTIYF. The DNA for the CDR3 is TGTGCCAGCAGGCCCGGGGGGGTTGGAAACACCATATATTTT.

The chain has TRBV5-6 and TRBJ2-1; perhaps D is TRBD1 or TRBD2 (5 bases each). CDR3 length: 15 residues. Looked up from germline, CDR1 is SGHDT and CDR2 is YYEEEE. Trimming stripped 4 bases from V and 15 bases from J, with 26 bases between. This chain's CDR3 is CASSPGWRTTPGGFF. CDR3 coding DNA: TGTGCCAGCAGCCCGGGATGGCGGACAACTCCCGGCGGGTTCTTC. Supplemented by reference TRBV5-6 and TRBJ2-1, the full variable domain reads DAGVTQSPTHLIKTRGQQVTLRCSPKSGHDTVSWYQQALGQGPQFIFQYYEEEERQRGNFPDRFSGHQFPNYSSELNVNALLLGDSALYLCASSPGWRTTPGGFFGPGTRLTVL.

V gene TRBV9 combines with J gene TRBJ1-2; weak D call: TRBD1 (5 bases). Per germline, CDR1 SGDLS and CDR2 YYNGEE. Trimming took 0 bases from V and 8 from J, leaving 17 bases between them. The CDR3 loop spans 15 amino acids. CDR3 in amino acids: CASSVGEGPGLGYTF. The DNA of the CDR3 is TGTGCCAGCAGCGTAGGTGAGGGACCCGGTCTAGGCTACACCTTC. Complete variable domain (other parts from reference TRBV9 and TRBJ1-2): DSGVTQTPKHLITATGQRVTLRCSPRSGDLSVYWYQQSLDQGLQFLIQYYNGEERAKGNILERFSAQQFPDLHSELNLSSLELGDSALYFCASSVGEGPGLGYTFGSGTRLTVV.

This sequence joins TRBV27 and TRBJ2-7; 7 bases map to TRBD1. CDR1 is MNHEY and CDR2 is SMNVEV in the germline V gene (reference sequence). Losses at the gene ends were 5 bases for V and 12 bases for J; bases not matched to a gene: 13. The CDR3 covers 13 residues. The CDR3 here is CASSPRQGQRWYF. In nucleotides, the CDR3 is TGTGCCAGCAGTCCCAGACAGGGTCAGCGGTGGTACTTC.

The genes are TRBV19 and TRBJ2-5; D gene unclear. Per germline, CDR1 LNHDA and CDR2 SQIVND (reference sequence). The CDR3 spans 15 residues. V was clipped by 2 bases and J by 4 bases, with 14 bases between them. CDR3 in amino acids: CASSISRARRETQYF. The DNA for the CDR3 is TGTGCCAGTAGTATATCCAGAGCACGACGAGAGACCCAGTACTTC.